This entry lists 18 T cell receptor beta chains sequenced from one sample in a study of blood T cells in healthy people across ages. A second roughly 7 to 11 cycle PCR used barcoded and J-beta primers. TCRdb re-derived calls from the 5' RACE reads in MiXCR, one entry per CDR3 protein. The data show 550,000 to 750,000 distinct CDR3 sequences, with around 21% seen just once and 3.5% to 4% held by the top ten. The sequenced sample consisted of blood. These TCRs come from a man between 65 and 80 years old in good health.

This clonotype came up a few times. V is TRBV20-1 and J is TRBJ2-3, with 10 bases fitting TRBD2. J gave up 1 base and V 3 bases, and 7 bases lay outside the gene matches. The V gene's germline CDR1 is DFQATT and CDR2 SNEGSKA (reference sequence). This CDR3 is 16 amino acids long. The CDR3 nucleotides are TGCAGTGCTAGTCCCCTAGGGACTAGCGGCACAGATACGCAGTATTTT. It specifies CSASPLGTSGTDTQYF.

The rearrangement joins TRBV27 to TRBJ2-5; no definite D call. V gave up 6 bases and J gave up 2 bases, with 13 bases separating them. Germline assignment: CDR1 MNHEY and CDR2 SMNVEV (reference sequence). CDR3 length equals 14 residues. CDR3 residues: CASSTLGLQETQYF. The CDR3, as DNA: TGTGCCAGCAGCACCCTTGGCTTACAAGAGACCCAGTACTTC.

The rearrangement links TRBV12-5 to TRBJ1-1; D uncertain. This CDR3 has 11 residues. V was clipped by 1 base and J by 7 bases, with 4 bases between them. CDR1 is LGHNT, CDR2 FRNRAP, per germline. The CDR3 protein is CASGLAGEAFF. The CDR3 region has the DNA TGTGCTAGTGGTTTGGCCGGTGAAGCTTTCTTT.

This clonotype came up many times. The V gene is TRBV4-3, the J gene TRBJ2-7; D unresolved. Germline CDR1 reads LGHNA; CDR2 reads YSLEER. V lost 0 bases to trimming and J lost 3 bases, with 6 bases between them. The CDR3 sequence is 13 residues long. The CDR3: CASSQDYSYEQYF. CDR3 DNA: TGCGCCAGCAGCCAAGATTACAGCTACGAGCAGTACTTC.

V and J are TRBV5-4 and TRBJ2-3; TRBD2 is a possible D gene (5 bases). V was shortened by 4 bases and J by 15 bases, with 18 bases between the two germline ends. The CDR3 extends over 12 amino acids. Per the germline V gene, CDR1 is SGHNT and CDR2 is YYREEE (reference sequence). In nucleotides, the CDR3 is TGTGCCAGCAGCCGGCCCCGGGATACGCCCTATTTT. Protein: CASSRPRDTPYF. The full variable domain, completed using reference TRBV5-4 and TRBJ2-3, is ETGVTQSPTHLIKTRGQQVTLRCSSQSGHNTVSWYQQALGQGPQFIFQYYREEENGRGNFPPRFSGLQFPNYSSELNVNALELDDSALYLCASSRPRDTPYFGPGTRLTVL.

The chain employs TRBV6-1 and TRBJ2-7, with TRBD2 matching 9 bases. Germline loops: CDR1 MNHNS, CDR2 SASEGT. V shed 8 bases, J shed 3 bases, and the junction held 8 bases outside the gene matches. This CDR3 spans 14 amino acids. CDR3 sequence reads: CASGRIAGDYEQYF. CDR3 nucleotides: TGTGCCAGCGGTCGAATAGCGGGAGACTACGAGCAGTACTTC.

This clonotype was seen a few times. One end of the junction fails to match germline, which may point to a read error. The chain has TRBV6-5 and TRBJ2-4; 7 nucleotides line up with TRBD2. Per germline, CDR1 MNHEY and CDR2 SVGAGI. The CDR3 consists of 16 residues. The CDR3 spells CASRFSGPGGKDIQYF. The CDR3 coding sequence is TGTGCCAGCAGATTTAGCGGCCCGGGAGGCAAAGACATTCAGTACTTC.

J is TRBJ2-3 and V is TRBV12-3 or TRBV12-4; 8 nucleotides match TRBD1. V gave up 5 bases and J gave up 1 base; unmatched junction bases: 5. The CDR3 length is 15 residues. The CDR3 loop reads CASSPDRVRTDTQYF. In DNA, the CDR3 is TGTGCCAGCAGTCCGGACAGGGTCCGCACAGATACGCAGTATTTT.

This clonotype was recorded many times. The CDR3 region has the DNA TGTGCCAGCAGCCCAGGACAGGGTGGGAACACTGAAGCTTTCTTT. Its protein product is CASSPGQGGNTEAFF. The gene calls are TRBV18 and TRBJ1-1; 8 nucleotides match TRBD1. Germline V gene lookup returns CDR1 KGHSH and CDR2 LQKENI. V was pared by 8 bases and J by 1 base, with 9 bases of the junction left unmatched. This CDR3 has 15 residues.

V usage is TRBV29-1 and J usage is TRBJ1-1; possibly TRBD1 for D (5 bases). The CDR3 has 12 residues. V lost 7 bases and J lost 1, with 10 bases in between. Germline V lookup: CDR1 SQVTM, CDR2 ANQGSEA. CDR3 protein: CSAGQSNTEAFF. The CDR3 DNA reads TGCAGCGCCGGACAATCGAACACTGAAGCTTTCTTT. Together with reference TRBV29-1 and TRBJ1-1, the CDR3 gives the full variable domain: SAVISQKPSRDICQRGTSLTIQCQVDSQVTMMFWYRQQPGQSLTLIATANQGSEATYESGFVIDKFPISRPNLTFSTLTVSNMSPEDSSIYLCSAGQSNTEAFFGQGTRLTVV.

The rearrangement links TRBV19 to TRBJ2-7; D is unclear. The CDR3 is 13 residues long. Looked up from germline, CDR1 is LNHDA and CDR2 is SQIVND (reference sequence). V was cut by 10 bases and J by 1 base, with 14 bases left in between. The CDR3 coding sequence is TGTGCCACAAGGGCGAGAAGTTCCTACGAGCAGTACTTC. Residues: CATRARSSYEQYF.

This clonotype was counted once. V gene TRBV9 combines with J gene TRBJ2-5; D call uncertain. Germline assignment: CDR1 SGDLS and CDR2 YYNGEE. Trimming cost V 4 bases and J 4 bases, with 11 bases left between them. The CDR3 runs 13 residues. Here the CDR3 reads CASSSPEGETQYF. Here the CDR3 DNA reads TGTGCCAGCAGCTCCCCGGAAGGAGAGACCCAGTACTTC.

The gene calls are TRBV13 and TRBJ1-1; D gene unclear. Trimming shortened V by 5 bases and J by 2 bases, and 9 bases separated the two germline ends. The CDR3 runs 13 residues. Germline CDR1 and CDR2: PRHDT and FYEKMQ (reference sequence). CDR3 residues: CASSGEKNTEAFF. Here the CDR3 DNA reads TGTGCCAGCAGCGGGGAAAAAAACACTGAAGCTTTCTTT.

The chain uses TRBV4-3 and TRBJ2-1; D not resolved. This CDR3 region has 17 residues. Per the germline V gene, CDR1 is LGHNA and CDR2 is YSLEER. Trimming left V 1 base short and J 0 bases short, with 13 bases between. CDR3 nucleotide sequence: TGCGCCAGCAGCCAAGGGTTCGGGCTGAGCTCCTACAATGAGCAGTTCTTC. Protein: CASSQGFGLSSYNEQFF.

This clonotype was picked up many times. This chain joins TRBV7-2 and TRBJ2-7; D perhaps matches TRBD2 (5 bases). The CDR3 is 15 residues long. With 1 base removed from V and 1 base from J, the gap between germline ends came to 11 bases. Germline CDR1 is SGHTA and CDR2 is FQGNSA. CDR3 region: CASSLGTPLSYEQYF. The DNA of the CDR3 is TGTGCCAGCAGCTTAGGGACTCCATTATCCTACGAGCAGTACTTC.

The J gene is TRBJ2-2, the V gene TRBV10-3, with a possible D match to TRBD2 (6 bases). The CDR3 is 14 amino acids. V shed 6 bases and J shed 1 base, with 9 bases lying between them. CDR1 is ENHRY and CDR2 is SYGVKD in the germline V gene. The CDR3 sequence: CAIRGSGNTGELFF. The CDR3 coding sequence is TGTGCCATCAGGGGTAGCGGGAACACCGGGGAGCTGTTTTTT.

The J gene is TRBJ2-1, the V gene TRBV20-1, with TRBD2 identical over 14 bases. CDR1 DFQATT and CDR2 SNEGSKA come from the germline V gene (reference sequence). CDR3 length equals 15 residues. V lost 6 bases, J lost 10 bases, and 11 bases stayed unmatched. The CDR3 spells CSATGLAGGYGEQFF. CDR3 sequence (DNA): TGCAGTGCAACAGGACTAGCGGGAGGCTACGGGGAGCAGTTCTTC.

Worth noting for this clonotype: This may stem from a read error, because a much larger clone lies one nucleotide away. The genes are TRBV5-1 and TRBJ1-1, with no clear D. This CDR3 is built from 16 residues. The V end lost 4 bases, the J end lost 1 base, and 17 bases lay between the germline ends. CDR1 is SGHRS, CDR2 YFSETQ, per germline. CDR3 loop: CASSPTAQRGNTEAFF. The CDR3 DNA sequence: TGCGCCAGCAGCCCAACGGCCCAGCGGGGGAACACTGAAGCTTTCTTT.